These 8 T cell receptor beta chains were sequenced from one sample in a study of cytomegalovirus exposure and HLA in healthy donors. Sequencing used immunoSEQ multiplex PCR; TCRdb keeps in-frame clones, though not all of them. The sample lists under 150,000 clones, around nine tenths seen once, with under 2% in the top ten. Sequencing used PBMCs. The receptors were gathered from a woman aged 18-29 years in good health and CMV-seronegative.

The V gene is TRBV18, the J gene TRBJ1-6, with D unclear. The ends were cut back, 6 bases at V and 1 base at J, with 7 bases in the middle. The germline V gene encodes CDR1 KGHSH and CDR2 LQKENI. There are 14 residues in the CDR3. CDR3 sequence reads: CASSEESYNSPLHF. CDR3 nucleotides: TGTGCCAGCTCGGAGGAATCCTATAATTCACCCCTCCACTTT. Combining the CDR3 with reference TRBV18 and TRBJ1-6 gives the whole variable domain NAGVMQNPRHLVRRRGQEARLRCSPMKGHSHVYWYRQLPEEGLKFMVYLQKENIIDESGMPKERFSAEFPKEGPSILRIQQVVRGDSAAYFCASSEESYNSPLHFGNGTRLTVT.

The chain recombines TRBV30 with TRBJ2-5, with D tentatively TRBD2 (7 bases). This CDR3 is built from 14 residues. V gave up 0 bases and J gave up 5 bases, with 13 bases separating them. CDR1 is GTSNPN and CDR2 is SVGIG in the germline V gene (reference sequence). The CDR3 region has the DNA TGTGCCTGGAGTGTAGGGGGGGCAGGGGAGACCCAGTACTTC. Its translation: CAWSVGGAGETQYF.

This sequence joins TRBV11-2 and TRBJ1-1; D may be TRBD1 (6 bases). Deletions cut 5 bases from V and 10 bases from J, with 26 bases between. This CDR3 is built from 16 residues. From germline, CDR1 is SGHAT and CDR2 FQNNGV. CDR3 nucleotides: TGTGCCAGCAGCCTCGGCGTGGGGATACAGGGCCTAGGAGCTTTCTTT. It translates to CASSLGVGIQGLGAFF. The whole variable domain, remainder taken from reference TRBV11-2 and TRBJ1-1, is EAGVAQSPRYKIIEKRQSVAFWCNPISGHATLYWYQQILGQGPKLLIQFQNNGVVDDSQLPKDRFSAERLKGVDSTLKIQPAKLEDSAVYLCASSLGVGIQGLGAFFGQGTRLTVV.

V and J are TRBV2 and TRBJ1-3, with TRBD1 matching over 8 bases. The CDR3 contains 18 residues. The ends lost 5 bases at V and 4 bases at J; junction bases unmatched: 16. Germline values: CDR1 SNHLY, CDR2 FYNNEI. As DNA, the CDR3 is TGTGCCAGCAGTCTCAGACAGGGGCTTATTTCAAGGGGAAACACCATATATTTT. Translation gives CASSLRQGLISRGNTIYF.

The chain links TRBV4-1 to TRBJ2-1; TRBD2 matches at 7 bases. Germline V gives CDR1 MGHRA, CDR2 YSYEKL. This CDR3 comprises 14 residues. V gave up 4 bases and J gave up 7 bases; unmatched junction bases: 7. CDR3 residues: CASSPRTSGNEQFF. DNA of the CDR3: TGCGCCAGCAGCCCCCGGACTAGTGGGAATGAGCAGTTCTTC.

This clone was counted only a few times. The chain links TRBV6-5 to TRBJ1-5; 9 nucleotides line up with TRBD1. In germline, CDR1 is MNHEY, CDR2 SVGAGI. There are 14 residues in the CDR3. Germline trimming cut 4 bases from V and 5 bases from J; bases unmatched to any gene: 3. CDR3 residues: CASSLGQGHQPQHF. The DNA for the CDR3 is TGTGCCAGCAGTTTGGGACAGGGCCATCAGCCCCAGCATTTT.

CDR3 DNA sequence: TGCGCCAGCAGCCAAGGGGGGACTAGCGGATACTACGAGCAGTACTTC. This gives the protein CASSQGGTSGYYEQYF. The V gene is TRBV4-3, the J gene TRBJ2-7, with 11 bases matching TRBD2. The CDR3 is made up of 16 amino acids. Per germline, CDR1 LGHNA and CDR2 YSLEER. The V gene end was trimmed by 1 base and the J gene end by 3 bases; junction bases not matched to a gene: 5.

This clone was picked up one time. This chain links TRBV4-2 with TRBJ2-3; 7 nucleotides line up with TRBD2. Germline V lookup: CDR1 LGHNA, CDR2 YNFKEQ. The V segment lost 0 bases and the J segment 2 bases; nucleotides outside the gene matches: 8. CDR3 length equals 17 residues. Here the CDR3 reads CASSQEWRGSSTDTQYF. The CDR3 DNA follows: TGTGCCAGCAGCCAAGAATGGCGCGGGAGCTCCACAGATACGCAGTATTTT.